This section outlines one T cell receptor beta chain sequence together with its context. Its antigen remains unknown. This sample is part of a study of OX40 agonist ivuxolimab in advanced cancers. Study background: A history of anti-PD-1, anti-PD-L1 or anti-CTLA-4 therapy was acceptable, and approximately 39% had some.

Individuals having autoimmune disease history or systemic immunosuppression were not enrolled. Cycle 7 day 1, cycle 4 day 1, and baseline were the timepoints at which blood was sampled. Study findings and constraints: CD8+ T cells (on average) carried more expanded clones than CD4+ T cells.

Data came from immunoSEQ multiplex PCR; TCRdb stores just in-frame clones and leaves some out. The table records fewer than 30,000 clones, around 84% of them present only once. This receptor was obtained from an adult with an advanced solid tumor such as melanoma, head and neck, liver or kidney cancer. Sequences were derived from CD4+ or CD8+ T cells sorted from blood, sampled in a trial of the OX40 agonist ivuxolimab.

Written as DNA, the CDR3 is TGCGCCAGCAGCGCACTCCGGGAGAACTATGGCTACACCTTC. Translation gives CASSALRENYGYTF. V and J are TRBV5-1 and TRBJ1-2, with D hard to call. With 4 bases removed from V and 2 bases from J, the gap between germline ends came to 12 bases. The germline CDR1 and CDR2 sequences are SGHRS and YFSETQ. The CDR3 length is 14 residues. The entire variable domain, with the rest obtained from reference TRBV5-1 and TRBJ1-2, is as follows: KAGVTQTPRYLIKTRGQQVTLSCSPISGHRSVSWYQQTPGQGLQFLFEYFSETQRNKGNFPGRFSGRQFSNSRSEMNVSTLELGDSALYLCASSALRENYGYTFGSGTRLTVV.